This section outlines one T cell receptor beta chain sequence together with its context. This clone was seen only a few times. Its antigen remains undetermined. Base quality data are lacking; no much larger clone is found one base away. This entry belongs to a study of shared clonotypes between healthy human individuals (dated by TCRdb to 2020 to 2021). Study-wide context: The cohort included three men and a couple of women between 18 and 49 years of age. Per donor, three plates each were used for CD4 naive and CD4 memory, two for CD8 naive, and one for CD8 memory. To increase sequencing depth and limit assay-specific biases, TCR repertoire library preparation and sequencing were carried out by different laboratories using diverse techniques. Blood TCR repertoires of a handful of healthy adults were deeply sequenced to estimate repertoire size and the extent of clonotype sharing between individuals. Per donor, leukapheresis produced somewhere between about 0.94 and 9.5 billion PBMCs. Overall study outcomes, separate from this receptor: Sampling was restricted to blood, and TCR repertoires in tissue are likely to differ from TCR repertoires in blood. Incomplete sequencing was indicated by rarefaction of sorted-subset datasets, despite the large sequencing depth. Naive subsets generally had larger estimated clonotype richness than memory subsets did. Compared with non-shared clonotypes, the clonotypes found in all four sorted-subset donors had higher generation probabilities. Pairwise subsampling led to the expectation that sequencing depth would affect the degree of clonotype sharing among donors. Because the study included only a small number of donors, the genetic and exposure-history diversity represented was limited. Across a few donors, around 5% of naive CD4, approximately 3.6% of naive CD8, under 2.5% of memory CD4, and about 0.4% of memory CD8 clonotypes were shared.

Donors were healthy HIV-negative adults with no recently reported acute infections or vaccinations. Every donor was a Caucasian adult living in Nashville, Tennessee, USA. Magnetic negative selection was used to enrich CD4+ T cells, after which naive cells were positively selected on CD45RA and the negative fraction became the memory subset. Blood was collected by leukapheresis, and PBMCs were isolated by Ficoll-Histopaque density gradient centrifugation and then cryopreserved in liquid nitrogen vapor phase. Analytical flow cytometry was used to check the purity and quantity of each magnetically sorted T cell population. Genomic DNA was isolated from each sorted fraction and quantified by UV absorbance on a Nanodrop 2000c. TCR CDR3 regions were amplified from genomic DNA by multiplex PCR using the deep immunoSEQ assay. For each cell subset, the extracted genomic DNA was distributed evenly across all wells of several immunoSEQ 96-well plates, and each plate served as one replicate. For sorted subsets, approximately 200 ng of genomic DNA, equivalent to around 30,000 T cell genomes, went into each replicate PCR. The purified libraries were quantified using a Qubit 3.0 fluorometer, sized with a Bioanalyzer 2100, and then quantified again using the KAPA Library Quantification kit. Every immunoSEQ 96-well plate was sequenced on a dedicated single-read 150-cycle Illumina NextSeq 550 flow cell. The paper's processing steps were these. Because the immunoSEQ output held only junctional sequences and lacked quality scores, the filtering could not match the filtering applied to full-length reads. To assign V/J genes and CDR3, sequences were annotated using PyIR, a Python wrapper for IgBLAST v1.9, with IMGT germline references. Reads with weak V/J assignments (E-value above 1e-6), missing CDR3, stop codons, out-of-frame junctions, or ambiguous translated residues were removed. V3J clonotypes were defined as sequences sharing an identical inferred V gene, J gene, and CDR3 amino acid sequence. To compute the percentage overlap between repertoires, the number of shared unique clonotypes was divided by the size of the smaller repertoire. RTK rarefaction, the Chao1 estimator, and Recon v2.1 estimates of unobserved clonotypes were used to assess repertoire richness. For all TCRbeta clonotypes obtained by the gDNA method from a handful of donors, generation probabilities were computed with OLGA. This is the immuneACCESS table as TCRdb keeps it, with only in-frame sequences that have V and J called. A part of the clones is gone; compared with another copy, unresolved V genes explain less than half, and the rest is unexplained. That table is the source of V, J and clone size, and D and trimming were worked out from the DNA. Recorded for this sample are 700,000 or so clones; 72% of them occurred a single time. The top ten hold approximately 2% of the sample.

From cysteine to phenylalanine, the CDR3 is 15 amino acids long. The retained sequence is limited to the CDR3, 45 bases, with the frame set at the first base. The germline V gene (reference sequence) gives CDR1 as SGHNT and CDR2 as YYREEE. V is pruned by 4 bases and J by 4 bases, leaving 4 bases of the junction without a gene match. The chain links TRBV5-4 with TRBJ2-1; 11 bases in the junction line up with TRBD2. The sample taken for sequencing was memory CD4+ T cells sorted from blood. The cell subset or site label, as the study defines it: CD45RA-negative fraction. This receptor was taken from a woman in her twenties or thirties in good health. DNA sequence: TGTGCCAGCAGCACCGGGACTAGCGGTTACAATGAGCAGTTCTTC. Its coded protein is CASSTGTSGYNEQFF.